The 25 T cell receptor beta chains below come from one sample, sequenced in a study of vaccination and CD4 T cells after COVID-19 (dated by TCRdb to 2022 to 2024). These receptors are not linked to any known antigen. The sample's treatment or condition, from its label and the paper: roughly ten-day PBMC culture with coronavirus spike peptide pools or control peptides (ViraFEST assay). Library generation was performed with PCR. TCRdb records Illumina iSeq 100 as the sequencer. TCR sequencing of DNA from cultured CD4+ T cells used the Oncomine TCR Beta short-read assay at the Johns Hopkins FTIC core. TCRdb passed the public sequencing reads through fastp at Q25 and MiXCR, retaining productive beta sequences. Records with the same CDR3 protein are collapsed into one entry carrying the most frequent genes and DNA. The sample contains about 20,000 distinct CDR3 sequences, approximately 56% of them found a single time. The ten largest make up more than 8.5% of the sample.

Material: CD4+ T cells from blood, cultured in vitro, obtained after SARS-CoV-2 vaccination. Source of these receptors: a human donor who had recovered from COVID-19.

This clonotype was counted only a few times. V and J are TRBV19 and TRBJ1-5; TRBD1 is a possible D gene (6 bases). Germline loops: CDR1 LNHDA, CDR2 SQIVND (reference sequence). CDR3 length: 15 residues. With 4 bases removed from V and 3 bases from J, the gap between germline ends came to 13 bases. The CDR3 loop is CASSTQGQHNQPQHF. The CDR3 nucleotides are TGTGCCAGTAGTACGCAAGGACAGCACAATCAGCCCCAGCATTTT.

The gene calls are TRBV15 and TRBJ2-2; 8 bases fit TRBD2. CDR1 is LNHNV, CDR2 YYDKDF, per germline (reference sequence). Unmatched junction bases numbered 7, after V lost 2 bases and J lost 2 bases. The CDR3 length is 17 residues. The CDR3 bases are TGTGCCACCAGCAGACGGGGGGGGGCCGGAAACACCGGGGAGCTGTTTTTT. This translates into CATSRRGGAGNTGELFF.

The V and J genes are TRBV7-8 and TRBJ1-2, with TRBD1 as a possible D gene (5 bases). CDR3 length: 13 amino acids. V was shortened by 2 bases and J by 9 bases, with 13 bases between the two germline ends. Germline CDR1 reads SGHVS; CDR2 reads FQNEAQ. CDR3 sequence: CASSLRDFSRYTF. The CDR3 coding sequence is TGTGCCAGCAGCTTAAGGGACTTCAGTCGCTACACCTTC.

The chain uses TRBV27 and TRBJ1-6; no clear D gene. Germline V gene lookup returns CDR1 MNHEY and CDR2 SMNVEV (reference sequence). The CDR3 contains 14 residues. Trimming left V 6 bases short and J 0 bases short, with 6 bases between. CDR3 loop: CASSLSSYNSPLHF. The CDR3 DNA reads as TGTGCCAGCAGCCTCAGCTCCTATAATTCACCCCTCCACTTT.

The V call is TRBV7-9, the J call TRBJ2-5, with TRBD1 identical over 9 bases. V trimming: 6 bases; J trimming: 2 bases; junction bases outside the gene matches: 10. There are 16 residues in the CDR3. Germline V gene sequence: CDR1 SEHNR, CDR2 FQNEAQ (reference sequence). The CDR3 DNA reads TGTGCCAGCAGTGGGTTCACAGGGGGCCGTCAAGAGACCCAGTACTTC. Protein sequence: CASSGFTGGRQETQYF. Using reference TRBV7-9 and TRBJ2-5 for the parts outside the CDR3, the full variable domain is DTGVSQNPRHKITKRGQNVTFRCDPISEHNRLYWYRQTLGQGPEFLTYFQNEAQLEKSRLLSDRFSAERPKGSFSTLEIQRTEQGDSAMYLCASSGFTGGRQETQYFGPGTRLLVL.

About this clonotype itself: A clone one base away is much larger, so this may be a read error. The chain carries TRBV20-1 and TRBJ2-3; TRBD2 agrees at 14 bases. With V trimmed by 6 bases and J by 1 base, 9 bases remained unmatched. The CDR3 spans 17 residues. Germline V lookup: CDR1 DFQATT, CDR2 SNEGSKA (reference sequence). The CDR3 loop reads CSAETSGRAGGTDTQYF. The CDR3 coding sequence is TGCAGTGCAGAGACTAGCGGGAGGGCCGGAGGCACAGATACGCAGTATTTT.

The rearrangement uses TRBV6-1 and TRBJ2-7; TRBD2 agrees at 9 bases. The CDR3 runs 15 residues. The germline V gene encodes CDR1 MNHNS and CDR2 SASEGT. After removal of 1 base from V and 6 bases from J, the junction contained 7 bases not matched to a gene. The CDR3 bases are TGTGCCAGCAGTGAAGTTAGCGGGAGAGTATCCGAGCAGTACTTC. This sequence encodes CASSEVSGRVSEQYF.

J is TRBJ1-2 and V is TRBV6-1; a possible D gene is TRBD1 (5 bases). This CDR3 region has 13 residues. CDR1 is MNHNS and CDR2 is SASEGT in the germline V gene. V was shortened by 10 bases and J by 2 bases, with 14 bases between the two germline ends. The CDR3 here is CATGLGENYGYTF. DNA of the CDR3: TGTGCCACTGGGTTAGGGGAGAACTATGGCTACACCTTC.

The gene calls are TRBV7-9 and TRBJ2-7; 7 bases fit TRBD1. CDR3 length equals 14 residues. V shed 1 base, J shed 2 bases, and the junction held 2 bases outside the gene matches. Germline values: CDR1 SEHNR, CDR2 FQNEAQ (reference sequence). CDR3 DNA sequence: TGTGCCAGCAGCTTAGGGGGGACAGCCTACGAGCAGTACTTC. Amino acids: CASSLGGTAYEQYF.

A few counts support this clonotype. This chain joins TRBV28 and TRBJ2-5; the match to TRBD2 covers 7 bases. The CDR3 is 13 residues long. Germline values: CDR1 MDHEN, CDR2 SYDVKM. V shed 6 bases, J shed 6 bases, and the junction held 7 bases outside the gene matches. The CDR3 sequence: CASSPRDYQTQYF. The CDR3 DNA is TGTGCCAGCAGCCCTAGGGACTATCAGACCCAGTACTTC.

This clonotype was seen a handful of times. The chain recombines TRBV5-1 with TRBJ1-1; D not certain. The V gene lost 4 bases and the J gene lost 1 base, with 11 bases spanning the gap. CDR3 length: 14 residues. The germline V gene encodes CDR1 SGHRS and CDR2 YFSETQ. CDR3 DNA sequence: TGCGCCAGCAGCATGACAAGAAAGAACACTGAAGCTTTCTTT. Protein product: CASSMTRKNTEAFF.

The chain uses TRBV30 and TRBJ1-5; 8 nucleotides line up with TRBD1. Germline-derived CDR1 and CDR2 are GTSNPN and SVGIG (reference sequence). With 3 bases clipped from V and 3 bases from J, the junction kept 7 bases outside the gene matches. The CDR3 loop spans 15 amino acids. The CDR3: CAWSLGQANNQPQHF. For the CDR3, the DNA is TGTGCCTGGAGCCTGGGACAGGCGAACAATCAGCCCCAGCATTTT.

This clonotype has only a few counts. The chain links TRBV20-1 to TRBJ2-2; 9 nucleotides match TRBD2. Germline CDR1 and CDR2: DFQATT and SNEGSKA (reference sequence). Trimming cost V 3 bases and J 2 bases; bases outside gene matches: 4. This CDR3 comprises 15 residues. CDR3 in DNA: TGCAGTGCTAGTGGGCGGGAGGGAAACACCGGGGAGCTGTTTTTT. The encoded protein is CSASGREGNTGELFF.

The chain is built from TRBV11-3 and TRBJ1-1; D remains ambiguous. The germline V and J ends were trimmed by 3 bases and 4 bases, with 9 bases remaining between them. Germline V gene sequence: CDR1 SGHNT, CDR2 YENEEA. The CDR3 covers 13 residues. The CDR3 region is CASSLEGGTEAFF. The CDR3 coding sequence is TGTGCCAGCAGCTTGGAGGGAGGCACTGAAGCTTTCTTT.

This chain links TRBV6-1 with TRBJ2-2; D possibly uses TRBD1 or TRBD2 (5 bases each). This CDR3 has 16 residues. Germline lookup yields CDR1 MNHNS and CDR2 SASEGT. V was pared by 5 bases and J by 6 bases, with 19 bases between. CDR3 region: CASSRGGGGTPGELFF. The CDR3 DNA reads TGTGCCAGCAGTCGGGGCGGCGGAGGTACCCCCGGGGAGCTGTTTTTT.

The chain is built from TRBV19 and TRBJ2-7; 7 positions agree with TRBD2. Germline assignment: CDR1 LNHDA and CDR2 SQIVND (reference sequence). The CDR3 runs 16 residues. J gave up 5 bases and V 5 bases, and 15 bases lay outside the gene matches. The CDR3 protein is CASSPGGWRIPNEQYF. The DNA of the CDR3 is TGTGCCAGTAGTCCCGGGGGGTGGCGGATACCTAACGAGCAGTACTTC. Complete variable domain (other parts from reference TRBV19 and TRBJ2-7): DGGITQSPKYLFRKEGQNVTLSCEQNLNHDAMYWYRQDPGQGLRLIYYSQIVNDFQKGDIAEGYSVSREKKESFPLTVTSAQKNPTAFYLCASSPGGWRIPNEQYFGPGTRLTVT.

The V gene is TRBV20-1, the J gene TRBJ1-2; 10 bases are a match to TRBD1. The CDR3 extends over 14 amino acids. Germline V gene sequence: CDR1 DFQATT, CDR2 SNEGSKA (reference sequence). V lost 0 bases, J lost 13 bases, and 11 bases stayed unmatched. The CDR3 reads CSAREETGGSFSTF. The DNA of the CDR3 is TGCAGTGCTAGAGAGGAGACAGGGGGCTCGTTCTCCACCTTC.

This clonotype has more than one count but fewer than ten. The chain couples TRBV6-5 to TRBJ2-5, with TRBD1 as a possible D gene (5 bases). The V gene lost 2 bases and the J gene lost 1 base, with 14 bases spanning the gap. Germline values: CDR1 MNHEY, CDR2 SVGAGI. This CDR3 is 16 amino acids long. The CDR3 sequence is CASSYGAEAFQETQYF. The CDR3 bases are TGTGCCAGCAGTTACGGGGCAGAAGCTTTCCAAGAGACCCAGTACTTC.

In DNA, the CDR3 is TGTGCCAGTAGTACAACTAGCGGGGGATTCTCCTACAATGAGCAGTTCTTC. Residues: CASSTTSGGFSYNEQFF. The chain couples TRBV19 to TRBJ2-1, with 11 bases aligning to TRBD2. This CDR3 region has 17 residues. The germline V gene encodes CDR1 LNHDA and CDR2 SQIVND (reference sequence). V shed 4 bases and J 0 bases; nucleotides not matched to a gene: 5.

There are a few counts of this clonotype. The V call is TRBV19, the J call TRBJ1-1; 12 nucleotides line up with TRBD1. Per the germline V gene, CDR1 is LNHDA and CDR2 is SQIVND (reference sequence). Trimming at V came to 7 bases and at J to 5 bases, leaving 5 bases not matched to a gene. CDR3 length: 14 residues. In DNA, the CDR3 is TGTGCCAGTACCAGGGACAGGGGGCAAACTGAAGCTTTCTTT. This translates into CASTRDRGQTEAFF.

The V and J genes are TRBV19 and TRBJ2-1; D is unresolved. Trimming removed 4 bases from V and 5 bases from J, with 3 bases in between. The CDR3 is made up of 11 amino acids. The V gene's germline CDR1 is LNHDA and CDR2 SQIVND (reference sequence). DNA for the CDR3: TGTGCCAGTAGTACCGACAATGAGCAGTTCTTC. Translated, it gives CASSTDNEQFF.

This clonotype was picked up one time. The chain couples TRBV29-1 to TRBJ1-2; TRBD1 agrees at 8 bases. CDR1 SQVTM and CDR2 ANQGSEA come from the germline V gene. J lost 7 bases, V lost 6 bases, and 13 bases had no gene match. The CDR3 has 14 amino acids. The CDR3 DNA follows: TGCAGCGTCATGAAGACCGGGACAGGAAGTGGCTACACCTTC. Protein: CSVMKTGTGSGYTF.

The V and J genes are TRBV27 and TRBJ1-1; D is ambiguous. V was cut by 6 bases and J by 0 bases, with 11 bases left in between. Germline V gene data show CDR1 as MNHEY and CDR2 as SMNVEV (reference sequence). This CDR3 is 14 amino acids long. The CDR3 protein is CASSLIGVNTEAFF. The CDR3 region has the DNA TGTGCCAGCAGCCTTATAGGAGTGAACACTGAAGCTTTCTTT.

There are a few counts of this clonotype. In nucleotides, the CDR3 is TGTGCCAGCAGTTACCCCCGACAAGACACTGAAGCTTTCTTT. Protein sequence: CASSYPRQDTEAFF. The rearrangement links TRBV6-2 or TRBV6-3 to TRBJ1-1; D remains unclear. Trimming removed 2 bases from V and 3 bases from J, with 10 bases in between. Germline CDR1 is MNHEY and CDR2 is SVGEGT. CDR3 size: 14 residues.

The V gene is TRBV7-9, the J gene TRBJ2-7, with 9 positions matching TRBD2. Germline V gene data show CDR1 as SEHNR and CDR2 as FQNEAQ (reference sequence). With V trimmed by 6 bases and J by 2 bases, 11 bases remained unmatched. The CDR3 runs 16 residues. CDR3 in DNA: TGTGCCAGCAGGGAATGGGCTAGCGGGGACCCCTACGAGCAGTACTTC. It specifies CASREWASGDPYEQYF.